In this sample, the clone carrying this T cell receptor beta chain turned up once. CDR3 length: 17 amino acids. In germline, CDR1 is MGHRA, CDR2 YSYEKL. With V trimmed by 4 bases and J by 0 bases, 8 bases remained unmatched. Sequencing was performed with immunoSEQ multiplex PCR; in TCRdb, only in-frame clones are kept and a portion is missing. The table lists 25,000 to 30,000 clones, around 80% of them singletons. The data originate from a study of sequential checkpoint blockade in melanoma. Turning to the study itself: First-line arms were nivolumab then ipilimumab, or the reverse, randomized 1:1. Both treatment sequences were followed by maintenance nivolumab.

The treatment denotes: randomized to nivolumab then ipilimumab (arm A) or the reverse (arm B). No patient had prior DNA-damaging chemotherapy. Live CD3+CD8+ CD19− CD56− cells were sorted from PBMCs. Here the sequenced sample was CD8+ T cells sorted from blood (inferred from file names), taken from a patient given nivolumab and ipilimumab in sequence. The chain joins TRBV4-1 to TRBJ2-1, with 8 bases identical to TRBD2. This clonotype was sampled from a human donor with melanoma. In nucleotides, the CDR3 is TGCGCCAGCAGCCCTGAGCCGGGGGGGGTCTCCTACAATGAGCAGTTCTTC. The encoded protein is CASSPEPGGVSYNEQFF.